Listed below are T cell receptor beta chains from one sample, sequenced in a study of cytomegalovirus exposure and HLA in healthy donors. Data came from immunoSEQ multiplex PCR; TCRdb stores just in-frame clones and leaves some out. The table records about 190,000 clones, approximately 80% of them present only once. Sequencing was performed on PBMCs. The receptor set was obtained from a man aged 40-49 years in good health and CMV-seropositive. Each CDR3 is given with its conserved first and last residue. Fields, in order: D gene, J gene, V gene, CDR3 length, CDR3 protein, CDR3 DNA. D genes are given only for firm matches.

>NA|TRBJ1-1|TRBV5-1|14
CASSFLQDNTEAFF
TGCGCCAGCAGCTTCCTCCAGGATAACACTGAAGCTTTCTTT
>TRBD2|TRBJ2-7|TRBV27|14
CASCKGLAFDEQYF
TGTGCCAGCTGTAAGGGACTAGCTTTCGACGAGCAGTACTTC
>TRBD1|TRBJ1-2|TRBV19|13
CASRRTGSRGYTF
TGTGCCAGTAGGAGGACAGGGTCGAGGGGCTACACCTTC
>NA|TRBJ2-1|TRBV7-2|15
CASSPIAGDYNEQFF
TGTGCCAGCAGCCCGATCGCCGGGGACTACAATGAGCAGTTCTTC
>NA|TRBJ1-4|TRBV5-6|18
CASFFFKQKAAYDEKLFF
TGTGCCAGCTTTTTTTTCAAGCAGAAGGCGGCATACGATGAAAAACTGTTTTTT
>NA|TRBJ2-3|TRBV9|12
CASSGLTDTQYF
TGTGCCAGCAGCGGTCTCACAGATACGCAGTATTTT
>NA|TRBJ1-1|TRBV6-5|14
CASSYGGRYTEAFF
TGTGCCAGCAGTTACGGGGGGAGGTACACTGAAGCTTTCTTT
>NA|TRBJ2-2|TRBV5-4|16
CASSPPVGHSTGELFF
TGTGCCAGCAGCCCCCCTGTGGGACACAGCACCGGGGAGCTGTTTTTT
>TRBD2|TRBJ2-5|TRBV19|14
CASSPGGGRETQYF
TGTGCCAGTAGTCCCGGGGGGGGCCGGGAGACCCAGTACTTC
>NA|TRBJ2-2|TRBV5-1|16
CASSFGPAANTGELFF
TGCGCCAGCAGCTTTGGGCCAGCCGCGAACACCGGGGAGCTGTTTTTT
>TRBD1|TRBJ2-7|TRBV19|15
CASSNPGQGASEQYF
TGTGCCAGTAGTAACCCGGGACAGGGGGCTTCCGAGCAGTACTTC
>NA|TRBJ2-1|TRBV5-6|13
CASSYGLINEQFF
TGTGCCAGCAGCTATGGACTTATTAATGAGCAGTTCTTC